This is a list of T cell receptor beta chains from one sample in a study of T cell responses to AZD1222 COVID-19 vaccine. Clones were sequenced by immunoSEQ multiplex PCR, and TCRdb holds only the in-frame ones, with some missing. This sample has around 100,000 clones, with 88% found just once. The material sequenced was peripheral blood, taken on day 0 of AZD1222 vaccination. The receptor source for this set is an adult in good health. The CDR3 runs from the conserved cysteine through the conserved F or W. D genes are given only for firm matches. Some rows mark clone size as missing; the rest say once, few, many or name a class of expanded clone.

j_call clone_size d_call v_call cdr3_aa cdr3_nt
TRBJ1-2 - - TRBV7-9 CASSLNVPYGYTF TGTGCCAGCAGCTTAAACGTTCCATATGGCTACACCTTC
TRBJ2-3 - - TRBV11-2 CASSWSPSPPDTQYF TGTGCCAGCAGCTGGTCCCCTAGCCCCCCCGATACGCAGTATTTT
TRBJ1-4 - - TRBV27 CASSTATVRNEKLFF TGTGCCAGCAGTACAGCGACAGTCAGAAATGAAAAACTGTTTTTT
TRBJ1-2 once - TRBV28 CASSTAPGGYTF TGTGCCAGCAGTACCGCCCCAGGTGGCTACACCTTC
TRBJ2-6 - - TRBV5-4 CASSLAGSGANVLTF TGTGCCAGCAGCTTGGCGGGGTCCGGGGCCAACGTCCTGACTTTC
TRBJ1-5 - - TRBV19 CASSIEGSQPQHF TGTGCCAGTAGTATCGAGGGTAGTCAGCCCCAGCATTTT
TRBJ2-7 - - TRBV19 CATRTPGIYEQYF TGTGCCACGCGGACTCCTGGGATTTACGAGCAGTACTTC
TRBJ2-2 - TRBD2 TRBV7-3 CASSSLKGWLAGDTGELFF TGTGCCAGCAGCTCTCTTAAAGGGTGGCTAGCGGGAGACACCGGGGAGCTGTTTTTT
TRBJ2-7 - - TRBV27 CASSSNRDSYEQYF TGTGCCAGCAGTTCAAACAGGGACTCCTACGAGCAGTACTTC
TRBJ2-7 - - TRBV19 CASSIGPSTGYEQYF TGTGCCAGTAGTATAGGTCCTAGCACGGGCTACGAGCAGTACTTC
TRBJ1-4 - - TRBV15 CATSPRREKLFF TGTGCCACCAGCCCGAGACGGGAAAAACTGTTTTTT
TRBJ1-4 few - TRBV6-5 CASRVNEKLFF TGTGCCAGCAGGGTAAATGAAAAACTGTTTTTT
TRBJ1-6 - - TRBV14 CASSQGTWDGYNSPLHF TGTGCCAGCAGCCAAGGCACTTGGGACGGCTATAATTCACCCCTCCACTTT
TRBJ1-6 - - TRBV9 CASSAGGSPLHF TGTGCCAGCAGCGCGGGGGGTTCACCCCTCCACTTT
TRBJ2-3 - TRBD2 TRBV27 CASSLRPSGRTDTQYF TGTGCCAGCAGTTTAAGGCCTAGCGGGAGGACAGATACGCAGTATTTT
TRBJ1-2 - - TRBV27 CASSPRQILNYGYTF TGTGCCAGCAGTCCCCGACAGATCCTTAACTATGGCTACACCTTC
TRBJ2-1 - TRBD1 TRBV7-3 CASSSRTGGGNEQFF TGTGCCAGCAGCTCAAGGACAGGGGGAGGAAATGAGCAGTTCTTC
TRBJ1-3 - - TRBV5-1 CASRDGTRNTIYF TGCGCCAGCAGGGATGGGACCAGAAACACCATATATTTT
TRBJ2-2 - - TRBV19 CASSPGHPQMVGELFF TGTGCCAGTAGTCCGGGACACCCCCAGATGGTGGGGGAGCTGTTTTTT
TRBJ1-6 - - TRBV7-2 CASSRPRDSPLHF TGTGCCAGCAGCCGCCCCAGGGATTCACCCCTCCACTTT
TRBJ2-7 - TRBD2 TRBV7-2 CASSLSRMEREASYEQYF TGTGCCAGCAGCTTAAGTCGTATGGAGCGGGAGGCGTCCTACGAGCAGTACTTC